One and the same sample provided the 2 T cell receptor beta chains below, sequenced in a study of OX40 agonist ivuxolimab in advanced cancers. Using immunoSEQ multiplex PCR, the repertoire was profiled, and TCRdb retains in-frame clones only, with some absent. Of fewer than 95,000 clones detected, around 89% appear once; the ten largest clones hold 7% to 8.5%. This specimen was CD4+ or CD8+ T cells sorted from blood, taken in a trial of the OX40 agonist ivuxolimab. These receptors were taken from an adult with an advanced solid tumor such as melanoma, head and neck, liver or kidney cancer.

The chain recombines TRBV7-6 with TRBJ2-5, with 7 bases matching TRBD1. Germline V CDR1 and CDR2: SGHVS, FNYEAQ. V shed 5 bases and J 2 bases; nucleotides not matched to a gene: 11. The CDR3 runs 16 residues. In nucleotides, the CDR3 is TGTGCCAGCAGCCCGGGCCGACAGGGAATTCAAGAGACCCAGTACTTC. This gives the protein CASSPGRQGIQETQYF.

The gene calls are TRBV29-1 and TRBJ2-5; 7 bases are shared with TRBD1. The J call could be wrong; TRBJ2-7 is a better fit for the DNA end. There are 13 residues in the CDR3. Germline-derived CDR1 and CDR2 are SQVTM and ANQGSEA. The CDR3 reads CSVGQGRSYEQYF. The DNA for the CDR3 is TGCAGCGTTGGACAGGGAAGATCCTACGAGCAGTACTTC.